This entry describes one TCR beta chain. The source of the sample is a study of T cell changes during pregnancy in multiple sclerosis. Sequenced by immunoSEQ multiplex PCR; TCRdb stores in-frame clones only, minus some. The sample carries 90,000 to 120,000 clones, just over 90% recorded once. Germline V gene data show CDR1 as MGHRA and CDR2 as YSYEKL. J lost 2 bases, V lost 0 bases, and 3 bases had no gene match. The CDR3 is 15 residues long. The sample here was peripheral blood, taken after pregnancy. This clonotype originated in a female donor with multiple sclerosis, enrolled in a pregnancy study. V gene TRBV4-1 combines with J gene TRBJ1-2; 7 positions agree with TRBD1. CDR3: CASSQEEGQNYGYTF. The CDR3 nucleotides read TGCGCCAGCAGCCAAGAAGAGGGACAGAACTATGGCTACACCTTC.